A single sample gave rise to the 32 T cell receptor beta chains below, sequenced in a study of T cells expressing NK-cell markers. TCRdb re-called the 5' RACE reads; one entry per CDR3 protein, DNA not given. This repertoire includes about half a million distinct CDR3 sequences. The sample consisted of blood T cells: a sorted CD56 or NKG2C T cell subset, CD4+ or CD8+ T cells, or bulk PBMC T cells (not recorded which). The receptors stem from a woman in her 50s in good health.

The gene calls are TRBV20-1 and TRBJ1-5; TCRdb outputs TRBD1, but without DNA this stays unchecked. The germline V gene has CDR1 DFQATT and CDR2 SNEGSKA (reference sequence). This CDR3 contains 17 residues. Here the CDR3 reads CSARDSRGTGYFQPQHF.

The gene calls are TRBV20-1 and TRBJ1-5; the D gene TCRdb calls, TRBD1, cannot be checked with no DNA. The CDR3 loop spans 14 amino acids. CDR1 and CDR2 (germline): DFQATT, SNEGSKA (reference sequence). The CDR3 is CSARDRGNNQPQHF.

This chain joins TRBV7-8 and TRBJ2-1; TCRdb selects TRBD1, and the lack of DNA leaves this call unchecked. The germline V gene has CDR1 SGHVS and CDR2 FQNEAQ. The CDR3 is 13 residues long. CDR3 protein: CASIGYRGHEQFF.

The genes are TRBV27 and TRBJ2-7. Germline V CDR1 and CDR2: MNHEY, SMNVEV (reference sequence). The CDR3 runs 11 residues. This CDR3 is CASKGYYEQYF.

This sequence joins TRBV5-1 and TRBJ2-2; no DNA is available, so the TRBD1 call from TCRdb remains unchecked. From germline, CDR1 is SGHRS and CDR2 YFSETQ. The CDR3 is made up of 13 amino acids. This chain's CDR3 is CASKEGTDGELFF. The full variable domain, completed using reference TRBV5-1 and TRBJ2-2, is KAGVTQTPRYLIKTRGQQVTLSCSPISGHRSVSWYQQTPGQGLQFLFEYFSETQRNKGNFPGRFSGRQFSNSRSEMNVSTLELGDSALYLCASKEGTDGELFFGEGSRLTVL.

The CDR3 region is CASSLRRSSYNEQFF. The V and J genes are TRBV12-3 or TRBV12-4 and TRBJ2-1. The CDR3 consists of 15 residues.

The chain links TRBV6-1 to TRBJ2-2; there is no DNA to check the TCRdb D call of TRBD2. This CDR3 has 13 amino acids. Germline CDR1 reads MNHNS; CDR2 reads SASEGT. CDR3 sequence reads: CASSVGRSGELFF.

CDR3 amino acids: CASSPRARGREGIQYF. V usage is TRBV18 and J usage is TRBJ2-4; checking the TCRdb D call of TRBD2 is not possible without DNA. Per the germline V gene, CDR1 is KGHSH and CDR2 is LQKENI. This CDR3 is 16 amino acids long.

The gene calls are TRBV27 and TRBJ2-5. CDR1 and CDR2 from the germline V gene are MNHEY and SMNVEV (reference sequence). CDR3 length: 15 amino acids. The CDR3 protein is CATTQLDANQETQYF.

This chain uses TRBV6-5 with TRBJ1-1; TCRdb reports TRBD1, a call that lacks DNA to check it against. Germline V lookup: CDR1 MNHEY, CDR2 SVGAGI. This CDR3 has 13 residues. The CDR3 spells CASSQHRDTEAFF.

V is TRBV12-3 or TRBV12-4 and J is TRBJ1-5; the D call of TRBD1 rests on TCRdb alone, since no DNA is present to check it. The CDR3 length is 16 residues. The CDR3 loop reads CASSSRGGVGNQPQHF.

This rearrangement joins TRBV11-2 to TRBJ2-3; the D call from TCRdb, TRBD2, cannot be confirmed without DNA. Germline V lookup: CDR1 SGHAT, CDR2 FQNNGV. The CDR3 runs 12 residues. CDR3 region: CASTLGGATQYF.

This chain links TRBV6-1 with TRBJ1-5. The CDR3 covers 16 residues. Germline values: CDR1 MNHNS, CDR2 SASEGT. CDR3 in amino acids: CASSEITDLSNQPQHF.

This rearrangement joins TRBV5-1 to TRBJ2-3; TCRdb's D gene call, TRBD1, goes unchecked for lack of DNA. Germline V CDR1 and CDR2: SGHRS, YFSETQ. The CDR3 loop spans 13 amino acids. CDR3 residues: CASTPGLGDTQYF.

The V call is TRBV6-1, the J call TRBJ2-5; TCRdb returns TRBD2, unconfirmable since there is no DNA. Germline values: CDR1 MNHNS, CDR2 SASEGT. The CDR3 length is 16 residues. This chain's CDR3 is CASSAQGRKGLETQYF.

The gene calls are TRBV10-3 and TRBJ2-7; TCRdb reports TRBD2, a call that lacks DNA to check it against. CDR1 is ENHRY, CDR2 SYGVKD, per germline. This CDR3 has 14 residues. CDR3: CAISQLGVEYEQYF.

The chain links TRBV20-1 to TRBJ2-5; TCRdb names TRBD2, which stays unverified in the absence of DNA. The CDR3 contains 13 residues. Germline-derived CDR1 and CDR2 are DFQATT and SNEGSKA (reference sequence). The CDR3 here is CSAQGLSEETQYF.

The chain uses TRBV20-1 and TRBJ2-3; with no DNA, the TCRdb D assignment of TRBD2 cannot be verified. This CDR3 comprises 15 residues. From germline, CDR1 is DFQATT and CDR2 SNEGSKA (reference sequence). The chain's CDR3 is CSARGTSGLTDTQYF.

The chain joins TRBV24-1 to TRBJ2-5; lacking DNA, the TRBD1 call made by TCRdb goes unchecked. The CDR3 totals 14 residues. CDR1 KGHDR and CDR2 SFDVKD come from the germline V gene. CDR3 residues: CATSEGDQRETQYF.

The gene calls are TRBV5-1 and TRBJ1-5; the TCRdb call, TRBD1, lacks DNA for checking. CDR1 and CDR2 (germline): SGHRS, YFSETQ. The CDR3 loop spans 13 amino acids. CDR3 residues: CASSPTGNQPQHF.

This chain joins TRBV7-9 and TRBJ2-1; without DNA, the TCRdb call of TRBD1 cannot be checked. The CDR3 sequence is 15 residues long. Germline values: CDR1 SEHNR, CDR2 FQNEAQ (reference sequence). This CDR3 reads CASSPQVSSYNEQFF.

The chain links TRBV4-2 to TRBJ2-5; the TRBD2 assignment by TCRdb is unverifiable without DNA. The CDR3 covers 16 residues. In germline, CDR1 is LGHNA, CDR2 YNFKEQ. The CDR3 is CASSPTSGSPLKTQYF.

This sequence joins TRBV5-1 and TRBJ1-5; TCRdb names TRBD1, which stays unverified in the absence of DNA. This CDR3 comprises 16 residues. Germline V gives CDR1 SGHRS, CDR2 YFSETQ. CDR3 in amino acids: CASTRRVGNGNQPQHF. Supplemented by reference TRBV5-1 and TRBJ1-5, the full variable domain reads KAGVTQTPRYLIKTRGQQVTLSCSPISGHRSVSWYQQTPGQGLQFLFEYFSETQRNKGNFPGRFSGRQFSNSRSEMNVSTLELGDSALYLCASTRRVGNGNQPQHFGDGTRLSIL.

The V and J genes are TRBV28 and TRBJ2-2; TCRdb calls TRBD1, which cannot be checked without DNA. This CDR3 is built from 16 residues. CDR1 is MDHEN, CDR2 SYDVKM, per germline. The CDR3 sequence is CASSFFSGQGTGELFF.

The chain employs TRBV9 and TRBJ2-7; the TCRdb call, TRBD2, lacks DNA for checking. The CDR3 covers 15 residues. CDR1 is SGDLS and CDR2 is YYNGEE in the germline V gene. CDR3 in amino acids: CASSVGLAGGAEQYF.

The V gene is TRBV4-2, the J gene TRBJ2-7; without DNA, the TCRdb call of TRBD2 cannot be checked. CDR3 length equals 16 residues. Germline CDR1 is LGHNA and CDR2 is YNFKEQ. This CDR3 is CASSQVMLSGIGEQYF.

The chain has TRBV12-3 or TRBV12-4 and TRBJ1-5; lacking DNA, the TRBD1 call made by TCRdb goes unchecked. This CDR3 region has 16 residues. The CDR3 is CASSPRTGVSNQPQHF.

The chain recombines TRBV6-6 with TRBJ2-7. Germline V CDR1 and CDR2: MNHNY, SVGAGI (reference sequence). There are 13 residues in the CDR3. The CDR3 reads CASSPVAGREQYF.

V usage is TRBV14 and J usage is TRBJ2-2; the D call of TRBD2 rests on TCRdb alone, since no DNA is present to check it. CDR1 is SGHDN, CDR2 FVKESK, per germline. The CDR3 spans 16 residues. The CDR3 protein is CASSRAGGPVTGELFF.

The chain joins TRBV18 to TRBJ2-7; TCRdb gives TRBD1 as the D gene, but with no DNA this cannot be confirmed. The length of the CDR3 is 14 residues. Per germline, CDR1 KGHSH and CDR2 LQKENI. The CDR3 protein is CASSPGQGRYEQYF.

This chain joins TRBV4-2 and TRBJ1-1. The V gene's germline CDR1 is LGHNA and CDR2 YNFKEQ. The length of the CDR3 is 12 residues. CDR3 region: CASSRSGQSSFF.

The CDR3 region is CASSLTGTDRDTQYF. The chain couples TRBV7-3 to TRBJ2-3. The length of the CDR3 is 15 residues. Per the germline V gene, CDR1 is SGHTA and CDR2 is FQGTGA.